A single sample gave rise to the 22 T cell receptor beta chains below, sequenced in a study of T cell changes during pregnancy in multiple sclerosis. The table came from immunoSEQ multiplex PCR; TCRdb's copy has only in-frame clones and leaves some out. The sample comprises 55,000 to 70,000 clones, approximately 91% of which are singletons, and around 0.38% rests with the top ten. Sequencing used CD4+ T cells from peripheral blood mononuclear cells, obtained in the third trimester of pregnancy. The receptor set was obtained from a female donor with multiple sclerosis, enrolled in a pregnancy study.

The chain links TRBV19 to TRBJ1-2; D perhaps matches TRBD1 (6 bases). The CDR3 is 13 amino acids. Germline CDR1 is LNHDA and CDR2 is SQIVND (reference sequence). V lost 9 bases to trimming and J lost 6 bases, with 17 bases between them. The CDR3 sequence: CASRTAGTHGYTF. For the CDR3, the DNA is TGTGCCAGCCGGACAGCCGGGACGCATGGCTACACCTTC.

This clone was detected once. This CDR3 is also generated by other DNA sequences in the sample. The chain recombines TRBV7-9 with TRBJ1-2, with a tentative D call TRBD1 (6 bases). Germline CDR1 SEHNR, CDR2 FQNEAQ (reference sequence). The V gene lost 1 base and the J gene lost 11 bases, with 8 bases spanning the gap. This CDR3 contains 11 residues. This chain's CDR3 is CASSLEQGYTF. CDR3 DNA sequence: TGTGCCAGCAGCTTAGAACAGGGATACACCTTC.

V and J are TRBV27 and TRBJ1-2, with 10 positions matching TRBD1. V was clipped by 1 base and J by 8 bases; unmatched bases: 10. The CDR3 covers 16 residues. Germline loops: CDR1 MNHEY, CDR2 SMNVEV (reference sequence). The CDR3 spells CASSLWQTGTGEGYTF. The CDR3 nucleotides are TGTGCCAGCAGTTTATGGCAAACCGGGACAGGGGAAGGCTACACCTTC.

This chain links TRBV4-2 with TRBJ1-2; D may be TRBD1 (6 bases). CDR3 length equals 13 residues. Looked up from germline, CDR1 is LGHNA and CDR2 is YNFKEQ. V lost 4 bases and J lost 8, with 14 bases in between. This chain's CDR3 is CASSPDHRAGYTF. The CDR3 bases are TGTGCCAGCAGCCCCGACCACAGGGCAGGCTACACCTTC.

This rearrangement joins TRBV7-6 to TRBJ2-5, with 8 bases matching TRBD2. Per germline, CDR1 SGHVS and CDR2 FNYEAQ. This CDR3 is 16 amino acids long. J was trimmed by 7 bases and V by 2 bases; bases with no gene match: 12. The CDR3 protein is CASSLKRREVGGTQYF. Here the CDR3 DNA reads TGTGCCAGCAGCTTAAAACGGCGGGAGGTCGGTGGGACCCAGTACTTC.

The J gene is TRBJ1-1, the V gene TRBV1. TRBV1 is termed a pseudogene. The CDR3 runs to 17 residues. DNA for the CDR3: TGCACCAGCAGCCGGGGGGGGAGTGACAGACTGAACACTGAAGCTTTCTTT. This translates into CTSSRGGSDRLNTEAFF.

The V call is TRBV6-6, the J call TRBJ1-1; 8 nucleotides agree with TRBD1. There are 13 residues in the CDR3. Germline V CDR1 and CDR2: MNHNY, SVGAGI (reference sequence). V trimming: 6 bases; J trimming: 10 bases; junction bases outside the gene matches: 10. The CDR3 reads CASSPVGQGGAFF. The CDR3 nucleotides read TGTGCCAGCAGCCCCGTTGGACAGGGAGGAGCTTTCTTT.

The chain uses TRBV19 and TRBJ2-1; D remains unclear. This CDR3 comprises 11 residues. Germline CDR1 LNHDA, CDR2 SQIVND (reference sequence). V was shortened by 4 bases and J by 6 bases, with 4 bases between the two germline ends. CDR3 loop: CASSTVNEQFF. Written as DNA, the CDR3 is TGTGCCAGTAGTACAGTCAATGAGCAGTTCTTC.

The rearrangement uses TRBV18 and TRBJ2-3; 10 positions match TRBD2. Germline assignment: CDR1 KGHSH and CDR2 LQKENI. V dropped 3 bases and J dropped 1; count of bases not matched to a gene: 4. This CDR3 comprises 16 residues. CDR3 sequence reads: CASSPRTSGGTDTQYF. In DNA, the CDR3 is TGTGCCAGCTCACCGAGAACTAGCGGGGGCACAGATACGCAGTATTTT.

The V call is TRBV5-1, the J call TRBJ1-5, with TRBD1 matching 9 bases. Germline V gives CDR1 SGHRS, CDR2 YFSETQ. V lost 4 bases and J lost 6; bases outside the gene matches: 8. This CDR3 contains 15 residues. CDR3 bases: TGCGCCAGCAGCGCGGAGGGACAGGGTGGTCAGCCCCAGCATTTT. This encodes CASSAEGQGGQPQHF.

V usage is TRBV19 and J usage is TRBJ2-5; TRBD1 agrees at 7 bases. V lost 4 bases to trimming and J lost 4 bases; unmatched junction nucleotides: 3. Germline CDR1 and CDR2: LNHDA and SQIVND (reference sequence). The CDR3 sequence is 13 residues long. For the CDR3, the DNA is TGTGCCAGTAGTAAACAGGGGAGAGAGACCCAGTACTTC. Protein: CASSKQGRETQYF.

The chain uses TRBV5-1 and TRBJ1-2, with D uncertain. The germline gives CDR1 SGHRS, CDR2 YFSETQ. CDR3 length: 13 residues. The V end lost 4 bases, the J end lost 0 bases, and 7 bases lay between the germline ends. The CDR3 sequence is CASSESANYGYTF. CDR3 sequence (DNA): TGCGCCAGCAGCGAGAGCGCTAACTATGGCTACACCTTC. Variable domain in full (rest from reference TRBV5-1 and TRBJ1-2): KAGVTQTPRYLIKTRGQQVTLSCSPISGHRSVSWYQQTPGQGLQFLFEYFSETQRNKGNFPGRFSGRQFSNSRSEMNVSTLELGDSALYLCASSESANYGYTFGSGTRLTVV.

This clone was counted between two and nine times. V is TRBV30 and J is TRBJ1-1, with D hard to call. The CDR3 sequence is 13 residues long. V lost 3 bases to trimming and J lost 1 base, with 9 bases between them. Germline values: CDR1 GTSNPN, CDR2 SVGIG (reference sequence). The DNA of the CDR3 is TGTGCCTGGAGCCCTCAGGAGAACACTGAAGCTTTCTTT. It is translated as CAWSPQENTEAFF.

The J gene is TRBJ2-1, the V gene TRBV18; 10 nucleotides agree with TRBD2. V lost 3 bases to trimming and J lost 7 bases; unmatched junction nucleotides: 9. From germline, CDR1 is KGHSH and CDR2 LQKENI. This CDR3 contains 16 residues. CDR3 coding DNA: TGTGCCAGCTCACCGATAATAGCGGGGGGTTGGAATGAGCAGTTCTTC. Protein: CASSPIIAGGWNEQFF.

This rearrangement joins TRBV11-2 to TRBJ2-7; 7 bases are shared with TRBD1. Germline CDR1 reads SGHAT; CDR2 reads FQNNGV. The J segment lost 3 bases and the V segment lost 4 bases, leaving 9 bases of the junction unmatched. The CDR3 is 15 amino acids. DNA for the CDR3: TGTGCCAGCAGCTCCTCGACAGGGACCCTCTACGAGCAGTACTTC. Translated: CASSSSTGTLYEQYF.

V gene TRBV30 combines with J gene TRBJ1-6, with D possibly TRBD1 on 6 matching bases. Germline V CDR1 and CDR2: GTSNPN, SVGIG (reference sequence). This CDR3 is built from 14 residues. With 5 bases removed from V and 7 bases from J, the gap between germline ends came to 15 bases. The CDR3 DNA is TGTGCCTGGGCCCAACAGGGAGGGAATTCACCCCTCCACTTT. It translates to CAWAQQGGNSPLHF.

This clone has just one count. V and J are TRBV5-1 and TRBJ1-2; 8 bases align to TRBD1. This CDR3 is 16 amino acids long. Germline values: CDR1 SGHRS, CDR2 YFSETQ. V was pared by 5 bases and J by 0 bases, with 9 bases of the junction left unmatched. The CDR3: CASSRQGQTANYGYTF. The CDR3 nucleotides are TGCGCCAGCAGTCGACAGGGGCAAACAGCTAACTATGGCTACACCTTC.

The chain uses TRBV18 and TRBJ2-1; D might be TRBD2 (7 bases). The CDR3 has 16 residues. The ends were cut back, 5 bases at V and 3 bases at J, with 17 bases in the middle. Germline V gene sequence: CDR1 KGHSH, CDR2 LQKENI. CDR3 coding DNA: TGTGCCAGCTCAATGGCTGGGGGGGCTTTCTACAATGAGCAGTTCTTC. Protein: CASSMAGGAFYNEQFF. The full variable domain, rest sourced from reference TRBV18 and TRBJ2-1, is NAGVMQNPRHLVRRRGQEARLRCSPMKGHSHVYWYRQLPEEGLKFMVYLQKENIIDESGMPKERFSAEFPKEGPSILRIQQVVRGDSAAYFCASSMAGGAFYNEQFFGPGTRLTVL.

The V gene is TRBV6-5, the J gene TRBJ1-5; 8 positions match TRBD1. Germline V gene data show CDR1 as MNHEY and CDR2 as SVGAGI. Germline trimming cut 5 bases from V and 3 bases from J; bases unmatched to any gene: 3. There are 14 residues in the CDR3. The CDR3 spells CASSRDRFNQPQHF. CDR3 bases: TGTGCCAGCAGTCGGGACAGGTTCAATCAGCCCCAGCATTTT.

V is TRBV7-9 and J is TRBJ2-3; 13 nucleotides align to TRBD2. Trimming took 5 bases from V and 6 from J; bases not matched to a gene: 5. Germline CDR1 and CDR2: SEHNR and FQNEAQ (reference sequence). The CDR3 is 15 amino acids. As DNA, the CDR3 is TGTGCCAGCAGCCCCGGACTAGCGGGAGCGGATACGCAGTATTTT. It codes for CASSPGLAGADTQYF. Full variable domain (outside the CDR3, taken from reference TRBV7-9 and TRBJ2-3): DTGVSQNPRHKITKRGQNVTFRCDPISEHNRLYWYRQTLGQGPEFLTYFQNEAQLEKSRLLSDRFSAERPKGSFSTLEIQRTEQGDSAMYLCASSPGLAGADTQYFGPGTRLTVL.

This chain connects TRBV14 to TRBJ1-2, with D hard to call. The V end lost 3 bases, the J end lost 3 bases, and 11 bases lay between the germline ends. From germline, CDR1 is SGHDN and CDR2 FVKESK. This CDR3 region has 14 residues. The DNA for the CDR3 is TGTGCCAGCAGCCAGTCCGGGAAGGACTATGGCTACACCTTC. Protein sequence: CASSQSGKDYGYTF.

The V call is TRBV19, the J call TRBJ2-3, with 8 bases fitting TRBD1. Per the germline V gene, CDR1 is LNHDA and CDR2 is SQIVND (reference sequence). The V segment lost 4 bases and the J segment 4 bases; nucleotides outside the gene matches: 7. The CDR3 has 15 amino acids. This CDR3 is CASSRRTGNPDTQYF. CDR3 in DNA: TGTGCCAGTAGTAGGAGGACAGGGAACCCAGATACGCAGTATTTT.